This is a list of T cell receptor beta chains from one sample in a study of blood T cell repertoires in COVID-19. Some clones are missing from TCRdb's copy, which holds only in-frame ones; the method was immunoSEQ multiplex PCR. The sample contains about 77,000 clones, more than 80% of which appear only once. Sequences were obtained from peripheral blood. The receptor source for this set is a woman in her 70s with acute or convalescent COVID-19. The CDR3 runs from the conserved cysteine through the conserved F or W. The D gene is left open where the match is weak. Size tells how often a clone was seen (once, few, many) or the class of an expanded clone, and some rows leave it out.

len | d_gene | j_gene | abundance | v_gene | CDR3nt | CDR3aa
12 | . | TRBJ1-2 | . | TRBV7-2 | TGTGCCAGCAGCTTAGGGGGAGATGGCTACACCTTC | CASSLGGDGYTF
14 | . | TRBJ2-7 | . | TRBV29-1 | TGCAGCGTTGAAGCCCACAGGGACTCCTACGAGCAGTACTTC | CSVEAHRDSYEQYF
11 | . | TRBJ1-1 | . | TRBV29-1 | TGCAGCGCCCTAAGTGACACTGAAGCTTTCTTT | CSALSDTEAFF
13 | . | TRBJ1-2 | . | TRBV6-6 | TGTGCCAGCAGTGCCCAGTCTAACTATGGCTACACCTTC | CASSAQSNYGYTF
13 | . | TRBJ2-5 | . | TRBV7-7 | TGTGCCAGCAGCAACGTGGGACAAAACACCCAGTACTTC | CASSNVGQNTQYF
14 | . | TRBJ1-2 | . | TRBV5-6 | TGTGCCAGCAGCTTGGCCGTGGGGGCCCATGGCTACACCTTC | CASSLAVGAHGYTF
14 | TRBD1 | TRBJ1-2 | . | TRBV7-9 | TGTGCCAGCAGCCCCCTTACAGGGGTATATGGGGGGACCTTC | CASSPLTGVYGGTF
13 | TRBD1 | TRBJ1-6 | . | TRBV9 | TGTGCCAGCAGCGTCTGGGACAGTTCACCCCTCCACTTT | CASSVWDSSPLHF
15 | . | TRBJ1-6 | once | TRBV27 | TGTGCCAGCAGTCTCCAATCAGGGTGGGGTTCACCCCTCCACTTT | CASSLQSGWGSPLHF
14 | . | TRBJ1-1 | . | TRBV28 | TGTGCCAGCAGTTTGGTTCGGGGAAACACTGAAGCTTTCTTT | CASSLVRGNTEAFF
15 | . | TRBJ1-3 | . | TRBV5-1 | TGCGCCAGCAGCTTGGCGGGTGACTCTGGAAACACCATATATTTT | CASSLAGDSGNTIYF
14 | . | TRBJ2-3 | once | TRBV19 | TGTGCCAGTAGGAACCGGGGGGCCGGGGATACGCAGTATTTT | CASRNRGAGDTQYF
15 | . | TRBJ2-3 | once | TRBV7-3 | TGTGCCAGCAGCTTATGGGGGGGCATCACAGATACGCAGTATTTT | CASSLWGGITDTQYF
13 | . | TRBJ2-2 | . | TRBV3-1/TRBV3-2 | TGTGCCAGCAGCAACGCGGGCACCGGGGAGCTGTTTTTT | CASSNAGTGELFF
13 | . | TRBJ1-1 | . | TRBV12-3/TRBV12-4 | TGTGCCAGCAGTCCTTCGAGGAACCCTGAAGCTTTCTTT | CASSPSRNPEAFF
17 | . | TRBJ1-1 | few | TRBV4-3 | TGCGCCAGCAGCCAAGAGATAGGGGCGAAGATGAACACTGAAGCTTTCTTT | CASSQEIGAKMNTEAFF
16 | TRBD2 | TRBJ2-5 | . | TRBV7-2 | TGTGCCAGCAGCCCCGACTCAACTAGCGGACAAGAGACCCAGTACTTC | CASSPDSTSGQETQYF
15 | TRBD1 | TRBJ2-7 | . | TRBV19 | TGTGCCAGTAGTATAGATGGGACAGGAGACTACGAGCAGTACTTC | CASSIDGTGDYEQYF
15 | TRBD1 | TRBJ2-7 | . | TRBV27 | TGTGCCAGCAGACCGACAGGGGGCTCTCCCTACGAGCAGTACTTC | CASRPTGGSPYEQYF
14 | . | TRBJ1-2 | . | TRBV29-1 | TGCAGCGTTGAAGATGGCTTCTCCTCGGGTGGCTACACCTTC | CSVEDGFSSGGYTF
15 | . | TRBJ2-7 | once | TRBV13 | TGTGCCAGCAGCTTCAAGTTTTCGCGCTCTGACGAGCAGTACTTC | CASSFKFSRSDEQYF
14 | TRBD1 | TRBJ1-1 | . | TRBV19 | TGTGCCAGTAGTGACAGGGGGCGCGAAACTGAAGCTTTCTTT | CASSDRGRETEAFF